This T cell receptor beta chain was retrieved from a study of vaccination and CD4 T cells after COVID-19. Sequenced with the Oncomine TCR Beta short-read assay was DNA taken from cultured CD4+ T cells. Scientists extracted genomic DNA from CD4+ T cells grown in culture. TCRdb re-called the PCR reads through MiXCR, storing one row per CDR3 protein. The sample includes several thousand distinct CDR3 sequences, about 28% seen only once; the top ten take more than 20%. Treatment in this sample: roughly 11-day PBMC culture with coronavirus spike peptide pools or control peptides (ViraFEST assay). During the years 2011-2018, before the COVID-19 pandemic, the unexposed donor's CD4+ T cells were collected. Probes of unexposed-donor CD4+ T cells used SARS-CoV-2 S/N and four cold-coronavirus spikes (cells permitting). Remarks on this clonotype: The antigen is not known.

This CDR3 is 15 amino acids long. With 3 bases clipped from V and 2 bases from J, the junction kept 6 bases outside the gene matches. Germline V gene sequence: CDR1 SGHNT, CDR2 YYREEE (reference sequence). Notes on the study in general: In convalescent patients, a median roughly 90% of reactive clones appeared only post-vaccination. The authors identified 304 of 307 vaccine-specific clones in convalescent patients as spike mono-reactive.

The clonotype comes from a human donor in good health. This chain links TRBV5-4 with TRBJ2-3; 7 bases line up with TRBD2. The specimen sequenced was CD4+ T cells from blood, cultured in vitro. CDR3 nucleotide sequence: TGTGCCAGCAGCTCCCGAGCGGGGCCCACAGATACGCAGTATTTT. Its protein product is CASSSRAGPTDTQYF.